This note documents a single TCR beta chain sequence. Its target is not known. Only in-frame clones appear in the TCRdb table, and some are missing; sequencing was by immunoSEQ multiplex PCR. The sample lists under 130,000 clones; 92% were seen once. The sample originates from a study of T cell responses to AZD1222 COVID-19 vaccine. Turning to the study itself: Second-dose groups at about 4 or about 12 weeks were pooled.

Trimming removed 1 base at V and 5 bases at J, with 5 bases between. CDR3 length: 13 amino acids. Germline V gene data show CDR1 as SGHTA and CDR2 as FQGTGA. Overall study results and limits: Spike-wide vaccine-associated CD4 TCRs dominated at 160-218 and 743-854. Just a handful of AZD1222 recipients tested seropositive at baseline. Females made up more of the donors, who were largely white British, and clonal diversity may have come out too low.

The sequenced sample was peripheral blood, obtained on day 0 of AZD1222 vaccination. The chain is built from TRBV7-3 and TRBJ2-2; the D is unclear. This receptor was taken from an adult in good health. CDR3 nucleotide sequence: TGTGCCAGCAGCTTAAGGGCGACCGGGGAGCTGTTTTTT. This translates into CASSLRATGELFF.